One sample yielded the 18 T cell receptor beta chains listed below, sequenced in a study of blood T cells in healthy people across ages. A J-beta primer mix and a sample-barcoded 5' primer were used in a second PCR of roughly 7 to 12 cycles. TCRdb reprocessed the 5' RACE reads with MiXCR, giving one entry per CDR3 protein. Found here are about 1.4 million distinct CDR3 sequences, roughly 64% of them singletons; the top ten hold roughly 6.3%. Material for sequencing was blood. Receptors originate from a man aged 18-30 years in good health.

V and J are TRBV9 and TRBJ1-4; the D is unclear. In germline, CDR1 is SGDLS, CDR2 YYNGEE. Deletions cut 4 bases from V and 1 base from J, with 14 bases between. The CDR3 contains 16 residues. CDR3 region: CASSYGDRGTNEKLFF. CDR3 in DNA: TGTGCCAGCAGCTACGGGGATCGAGGAACTAATGAAAAACTGTTTTTT.

The chain employs TRBV4-1 and TRBJ1-1, with a tentative D call TRBD1 (5 bases). Trimming left V 3 bases short and J 4 bases short, with 9 bases between. From germline, CDR1 is MGHRA and CDR2 YSYEKL. This CDR3 has 13 residues. The CDR3 sequence is CASSQVGTTEAFF. CDR3 sequence (DNA): TGCGCCAGCAGCCAGGTGGGGACCACTGAAGCTTTCTTT.

This clonotype has a handful of counts. This chain uses TRBV7-9 with TRBJ2-5; 10 nucleotides align to TRBD2. Germline V CDR1 and CDR2: SEHNR, FQNEAQ (reference sequence). This CDR3 contains 19 residues. V lost 3 bases and J lost 4; bases outside the gene matches: 17. The CDR3 region is CASSFFDNSGGPPRETQYF. In nucleotides, the CDR3 is TGTGCCAGCAGCTTCTTTGATAATAGCGGGGGGCCTCCCAGAGAGACCCAGTACTTC.

Only a few counts were recorded for this clonotype. V and J are TRBV7-2 and TRBJ2-1, with D perhaps TRBD1 (6 bases). V was shortened by 3 bases and J by 0 bases, with 18 bases between the two germline ends. Per germline, CDR1 SGHTA and CDR2 FQGNSA. This CDR3 has 18 residues. This CDR3 is CASSFRVAQDSSYNEQFF. Written as DNA, the CDR3 is TGTGCCAGCAGCTTTCGGGTAGCGCAGGACAGCTCCTACAATGAGCAGTTCTTC.

This sequence joins TRBV6-2 or TRBV6-3 and TRBJ2-1; 16 bases align to TRBD2. Germline lookup yields CDR1 MNHEY and CDR2 SVGEGT. Trimming took 7 bases from V and 7 from J; bases not matched to a gene: 13. This CDR3 contains 18 residues. DNA of the CDR3: TGTGCCAGCAATCTAGGGACTAGCGGGGGGGCAAGTAGGAATGAGCAGTTCTTC. Amino acid sequence: CASNLGTSGGASRNEQFF.

V gene TRBV5-1 combines with J gene TRBJ2-1; D remains ambiguous. The CDR3 runs 14 residues. V shed 3 bases and J shed 5 bases, with 12 bases lying between them. CDR1 SGHRS and CDR2 YFSETQ come from the germline V gene. The CDR3 sequence is CASSSPPKNNEQFF. CDR3 DNA: TGCGCCAGCAGCTCCCCACCAAAAAACAATGAGCAGTTCTTC.

The chain carries TRBV7-9 and TRBJ1-5, with D tentatively TRBD1 (5 bases). Trimming removed 4 bases from V and 7 bases from J, with 11 bases in between. The CDR3 is 13 residues long. CDR1 SEHNR and CDR2 FQNEAQ come from the germline V gene (reference sequence). CDR3 sequence: CASSSAQGQPQHF. For the CDR3, the DNA is TGTGCCAGCAGCTCCGCCCAGGGCCAGCCCCAGCATTTT.

This clonotype was picked up a small number of times. This chain joins TRBV6-2 or TRBV6-3 and TRBJ2-7, with TRBD2 identical over 7 bases. The ends lost 6 bases at V and 0 bases at J; junction bases unmatched: 8. The germline CDR1 and CDR2 sequences are MNHEY and SVGEGT. The CDR3 has 15 amino acids. The chain's CDR3 is CASSLSGAPSYEQYF. The CDR3 coding sequence is TGTGCCAGCAGCCTCAGCGGGGCTCCCTCCTACGAGCAGTACTTC.

V is TRBV28 and J is TRBJ1-2, with D perhaps matching TRBD1 (6 bases). Germline values: CDR1 MDHEN, CDR2 SYDVKM. The length of the CDR3 is 13 residues. V was pared by 5 bases and J by 4 bases, with 11 bases between. The CDR3, as DNA: TGTGCCAGCAGTGGACAGAGTTCCTATGGCTACACCTTC. It is translated as CASSGQSSYGYTF.

As for this clonotype: A junction boundary mismatches the germline segment, possibly from a read error. The chain recombines TRBV29-1 with TRBJ2-3; TRBD2 aligns across 13 bases. CDR1 is SQVTM, CDR2 ANQGSEA, per germline. The CDR3 extends over 14 amino acids. The CDR3 is CSGGLAGFADTRYF. CDR3 DNA: TGCAGCGGGGGACTAGCGGGATTTGCAGATACGCGGTATTTT.

The genes are TRBV10-2 and TRBJ2-1; 11 positions match TRBD1. This CDR3 has 16 residues. V was pared by 4 bases and J by 4 bases, with 6 bases of the junction left unmatched. CDR1 and CDR2 (germline): WSHSY, SAAADI. The CDR3 DNA reads as TGCGCCAGCAGTGTTTTTGGGGACAGGGGGTACAATGAGCAGTTCTTC. Its translation: CASSVFGDRGYNEQFF.

The V and J genes are TRBV13 and TRBJ2-3; D call uncertain. Per germline, CDR1 PRHDT and CDR2 FYEKMQ (reference sequence). Trimming cost V 5 bases and J 5 bases, with 14 bases left between them. The CDR3 is 14 residues long. The CDR3 loop reads CASSEAEIGDTQYF. The CDR3 DNA reads as TGTGCCAGCAGCGAGGCGGAGATTGGAGATACGCAGTATTTT.

The chain has TRBV7-8 and TRBJ2-4; TRBD1 agrees at 10 bases. The J call may be wrong; the DNA end is better matched by TRBJ2-7. From germline, CDR1 is SGHVS and CDR2 FQNEAQ. CDR3 length: 15 amino acids. The CDR3: CASSPGDRGSYEQYF. As DNA, the CDR3 is TGTGCCAGCAGCCCCGGGGACAGGGGATCCTACGAGCAGTACTTC.

This clonotype was seen more than once but under ten times. This chain uses TRBV13 with TRBJ2-5; D is perhaps TRBD1 (5 bases). This CDR3 comprises 14 residues. The germline V and J ends were trimmed by 4 bases and 0 bases, with 9 bases remaining between them. The V gene's germline CDR1 is PRHDT and CDR2 FYEKMQ (reference sequence). Written as DNA, the CDR3 is TGTGCCAGCAGCTCCCGGACAAACCAAGAGACCCAGTACTTC. It translates to CASSSRTNQETQYF.

The J gene is TRBJ2-7, the V gene TRBV6-5, with no clear D. V lost 5 bases and J lost 7, with 18 bases in between. Germline V gene data show CDR1 as MNHEY and CDR2 as SVGAGI. The CDR3 has 14 residues. CDR3 nucleotides: TGTGCCAGCAGTCCGGACCCCAGTTCGGATGAGCAGTACTTC. Protein sequence: CASSPDPSSDEQYF.

In its sample, this clonotype was seen a few times. The chain combines TRBV6-5 with TRBJ2-7; TRBD1 aligns across 10 bases. Germline V lookup: CDR1 MNHEY, CDR2 SVGAGI. This CDR3 region has 15 residues. V gave up 0 bases and J gave up 6 bases; unmatched junction bases: 5. DNA for the CDR3: TGTGCCAGCAGTTACTCGCCGGACAGGGGGGCCGAGCAGTACTTC. Protein: CASSYSPDRGAEQYF.

The V call is TRBV29-1, the J call TRBJ2-1; 9 bases fit TRBD1. The V segment lost 4 bases and the J segment 0 bases; nucleotides outside the gene matches: 4. This CDR3 has 15 amino acids. Germline CDR1 SQVTM, CDR2 ANQGSEA. The CDR3 spells CSVVTGGYSYNEQFF. CDR3 DNA: TGCAGCGTTGTTACAGGGGGCTACTCCTACAATGAGCAGTTCTTC.

The J gene is TRBJ2-1, the V gene TRBV12-3 or TRBV12-4; 10 bases line up with TRBD2. Trimming removed 4 bases from V and 5 bases from J; junction bases left unmatched: 2. CDR3 length: 14 amino acids. The DNA of the CDR3 is TGTGCCAGCAGTTCCGGGACTAGCGACAATGAGCAGTTCTTC. This translates into CASSSGTSDNEQFF.